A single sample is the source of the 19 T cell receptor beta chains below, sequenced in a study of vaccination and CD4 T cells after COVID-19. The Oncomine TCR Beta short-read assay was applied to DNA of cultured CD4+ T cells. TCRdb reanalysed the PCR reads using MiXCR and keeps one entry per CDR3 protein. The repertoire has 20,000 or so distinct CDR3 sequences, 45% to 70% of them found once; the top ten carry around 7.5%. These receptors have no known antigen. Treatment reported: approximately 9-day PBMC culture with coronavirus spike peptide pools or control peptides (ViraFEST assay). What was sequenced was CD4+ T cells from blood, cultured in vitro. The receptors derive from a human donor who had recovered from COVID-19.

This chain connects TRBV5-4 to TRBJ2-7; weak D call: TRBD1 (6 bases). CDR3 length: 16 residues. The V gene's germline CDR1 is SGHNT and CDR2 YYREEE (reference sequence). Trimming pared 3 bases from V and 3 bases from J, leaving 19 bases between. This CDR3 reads CASSSGPRGSGYEQYF. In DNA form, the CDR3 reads TGTGCCAGCAGCTCAGGACCCAGGGGATCAGGCTACGAGCAGTACTTC.

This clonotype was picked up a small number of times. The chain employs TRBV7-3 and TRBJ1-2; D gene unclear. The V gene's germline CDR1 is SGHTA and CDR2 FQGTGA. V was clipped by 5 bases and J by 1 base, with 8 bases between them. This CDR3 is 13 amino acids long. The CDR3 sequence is CASSPDFNYGYTF. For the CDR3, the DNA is TGTGCCAGCAGCCCGGACTTTAACTATGGCTACACCTTC.

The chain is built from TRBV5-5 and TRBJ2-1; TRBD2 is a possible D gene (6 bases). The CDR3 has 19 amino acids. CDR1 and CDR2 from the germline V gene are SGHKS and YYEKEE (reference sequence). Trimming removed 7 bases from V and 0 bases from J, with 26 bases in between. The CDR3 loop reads CASGSLTGTGEASYNEQFF. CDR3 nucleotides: TGTGCCAGCGGCTCCCTTACGGGAACGGGGGAAGCCTCCTACAATGAGCAGTTCTTC.

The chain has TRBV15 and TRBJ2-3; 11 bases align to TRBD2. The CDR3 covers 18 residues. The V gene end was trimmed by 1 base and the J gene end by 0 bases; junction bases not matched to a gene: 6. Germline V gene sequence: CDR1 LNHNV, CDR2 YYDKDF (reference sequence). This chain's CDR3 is CATSRGGTSGSSTDTQYF. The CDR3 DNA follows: TGTGCCACCAGCAGAGGAGGGACTAGCGGTTCTAGCACAGATACGCAGTATTTT.

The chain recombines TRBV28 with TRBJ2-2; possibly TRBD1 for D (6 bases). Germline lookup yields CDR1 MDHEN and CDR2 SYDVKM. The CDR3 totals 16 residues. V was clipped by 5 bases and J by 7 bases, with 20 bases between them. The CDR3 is CASSPGEGARVGELFF. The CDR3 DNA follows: TGTGCCAGCAGTCCAGGGGAAGGGGCTAGGGTCGGGGAGCTGTTTTTT. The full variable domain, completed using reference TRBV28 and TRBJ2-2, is DVKVTQSSRYLVKRTGEKVFLECVQDMDHENMFWYRQDPGLGLRLIYFSYDVKMKEKGDIPEGYSVSREKKERFSLILESASTNQTSMYLCASSPGEGARVGELFFGEGSRLTVL.

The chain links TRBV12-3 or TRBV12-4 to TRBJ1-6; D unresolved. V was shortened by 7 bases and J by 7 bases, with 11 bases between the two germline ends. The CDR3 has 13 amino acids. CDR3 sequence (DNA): TGTGCCAGCACCTCGACGGTAAATTCACCCCTCCACTTT. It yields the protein CASTSTVNSPLHF.

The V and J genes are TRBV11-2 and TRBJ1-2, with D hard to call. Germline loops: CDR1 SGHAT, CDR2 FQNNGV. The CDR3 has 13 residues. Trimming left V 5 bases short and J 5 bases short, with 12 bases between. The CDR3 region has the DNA TGTGCCAGCAGCGAGCGCTTGGGGTATGGCTACACCTTC. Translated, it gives CASSERLGYGYTF.

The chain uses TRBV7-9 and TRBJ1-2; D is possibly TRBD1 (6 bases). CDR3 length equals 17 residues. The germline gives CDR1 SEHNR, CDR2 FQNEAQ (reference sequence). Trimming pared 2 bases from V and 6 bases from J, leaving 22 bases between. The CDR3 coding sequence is TGTGCCAGCAGCTTATTTGCCACGCTCGGGGGCAAAGATGGCTACACCTTC. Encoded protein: CASSLFATLGGKDGYTF.

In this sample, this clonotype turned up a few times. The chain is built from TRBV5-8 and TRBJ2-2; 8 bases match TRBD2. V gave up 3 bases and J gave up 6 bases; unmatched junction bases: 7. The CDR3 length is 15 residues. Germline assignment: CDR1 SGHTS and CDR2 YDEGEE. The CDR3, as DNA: TGTGCCAGCAGCTCGACTAGCGACTGGGCCGGGGAGCTGTTTTTT. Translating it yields CASSSTSDWAGELFF.

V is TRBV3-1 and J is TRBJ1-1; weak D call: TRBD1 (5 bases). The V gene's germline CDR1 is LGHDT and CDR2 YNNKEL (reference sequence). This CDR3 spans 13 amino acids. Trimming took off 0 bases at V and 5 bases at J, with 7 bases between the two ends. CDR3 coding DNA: TGTGCCAGCAGCCAAGAAGGGGTGACTGAAGCTTTCTTT. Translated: CASSQEGVTEAFF. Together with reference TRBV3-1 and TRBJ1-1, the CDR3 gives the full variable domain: DTAVSQTPKYLVTQMGNDKSIKCEQNLGHDTMYWYKQDSKKFLKIMFSYNNKELIINETVPNRFSPKSPDKAHLNLHINSLELGDSAVYFCASSQEGVTEAFFGQGTRLTVV.

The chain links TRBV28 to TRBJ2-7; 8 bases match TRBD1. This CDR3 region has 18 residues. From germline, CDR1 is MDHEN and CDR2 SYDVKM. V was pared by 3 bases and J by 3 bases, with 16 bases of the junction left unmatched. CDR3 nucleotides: TGTGCCAGCAGTTTTTTAGGCGGGACAGGTCATCTACTCTACGAGCAGTACTTC. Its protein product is CASSFLGGTGHLLYEQYF.

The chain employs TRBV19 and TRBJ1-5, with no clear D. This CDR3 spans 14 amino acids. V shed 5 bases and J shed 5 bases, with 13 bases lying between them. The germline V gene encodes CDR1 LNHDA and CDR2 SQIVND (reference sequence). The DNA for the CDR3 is TGTGCCAGTAGTTTAAGCTACGGCGATCAGCCCCAGCATTTT. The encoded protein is CASSLSYGDQPQHF.

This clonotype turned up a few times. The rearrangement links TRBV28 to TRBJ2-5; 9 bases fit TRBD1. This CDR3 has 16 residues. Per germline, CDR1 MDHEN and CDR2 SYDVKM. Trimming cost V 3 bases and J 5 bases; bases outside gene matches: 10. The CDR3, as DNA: TGTGCCAGCAGTTTTGGGGGACAGGGCGGGGTCGAGACCCAGTACTTC. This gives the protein CASSFGGQGGVETQYF.

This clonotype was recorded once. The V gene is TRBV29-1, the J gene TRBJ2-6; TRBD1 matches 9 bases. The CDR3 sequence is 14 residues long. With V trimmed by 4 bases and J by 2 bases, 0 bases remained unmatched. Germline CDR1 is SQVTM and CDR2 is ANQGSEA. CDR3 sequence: CSVGQGAGANVLTF. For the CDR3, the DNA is TGCAGCGTTGGACAGGGGGCTGGGGCCAACGTCCTGACTTTC. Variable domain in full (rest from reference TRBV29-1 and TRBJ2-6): SAVISQKPSRDICQRGTSLTIQCQVDSQVTMMFWYRQQPGQSLTLIATANQGSEATYESGFVIDKFPISRPNLTFSTLTVSNMSPEDSSIYLCSVGQGAGANVLTFGAGSRLTVL.

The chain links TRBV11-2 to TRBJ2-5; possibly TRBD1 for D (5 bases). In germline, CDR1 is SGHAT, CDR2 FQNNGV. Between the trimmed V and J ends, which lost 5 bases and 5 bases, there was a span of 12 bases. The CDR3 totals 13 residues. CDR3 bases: TGTGCCAGCAGCCCAGGGTGGGGCGAGACCCAGTACTTC. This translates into CASSPGWGETQYF. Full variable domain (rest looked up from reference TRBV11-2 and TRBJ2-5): EAGVAQSPRYKIIEKRQSVAFWCNPISGHATLYWYQQILGQGPKLLIQFQNNGVVDDSQLPKDRFSAERLKGVDSTLKIQPAKLEDSAVYLCASSPGWGETQYFGPGTRLLVL.

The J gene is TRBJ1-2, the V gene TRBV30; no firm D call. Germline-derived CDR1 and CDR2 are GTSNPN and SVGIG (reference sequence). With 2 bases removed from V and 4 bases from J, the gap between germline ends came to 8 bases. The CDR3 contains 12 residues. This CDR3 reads CAWSSDGYGYTF. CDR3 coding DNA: TGTGCCTGGAGTTCGGACGGCTATGGCTACACCTTC.

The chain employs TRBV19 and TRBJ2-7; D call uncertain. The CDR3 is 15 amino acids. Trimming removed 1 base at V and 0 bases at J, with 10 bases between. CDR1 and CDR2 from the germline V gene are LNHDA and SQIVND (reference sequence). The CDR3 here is CASSIVGRSSYEQYF. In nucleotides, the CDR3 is TGTGCCAGTAGTATAGTCGGCAGGAGCTCCTACGAGCAGTACTTC.

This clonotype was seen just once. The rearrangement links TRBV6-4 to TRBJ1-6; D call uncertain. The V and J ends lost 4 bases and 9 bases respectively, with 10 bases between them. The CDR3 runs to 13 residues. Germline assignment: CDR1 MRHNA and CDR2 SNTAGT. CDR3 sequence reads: CASSVGNSSPLHF. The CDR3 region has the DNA TGTGCCAGCAGTGTGGGCAATTCTTCACCCCTCCACTTT.

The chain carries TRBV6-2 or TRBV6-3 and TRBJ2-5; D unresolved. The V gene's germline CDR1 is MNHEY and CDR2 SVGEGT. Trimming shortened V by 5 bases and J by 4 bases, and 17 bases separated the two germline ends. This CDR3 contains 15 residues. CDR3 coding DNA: TGTGCCAGCAGTGATCCGGCCGCAGGCGGAGAGACCCAGTACTTC. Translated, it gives CASSDPAAGGETQYF.